These 11 T cell receptor beta chains came from one sample sequenced in a study of blood T cells in healthy people across ages. Together with a sample-barcoded 5' primer, a J-beta primer mix was included in a second PCR lasting roughly 6 to 12 cycles. In TCRdb, the 5' RACE reads were re-called with MiXCR into one record per CDR3 protein. The repertoire includes over 950,000 distinct CDR3 sequences, roughly 51% of them detected once, and about a fifth sits in the top ten. The material sequenced was blood. These receptors all stem from a woman aged 60 to 75 in good health.

The table lists this clonotype with many counts. The genes are TRBV7-9 and TRBJ2-3; TRBD2 agrees at 11 bases. The CDR3 totals 14 residues. The V and J ends lost 5 bases and 9 bases, in that order; junction bases with no gene match: 7. Germline V gene data show CDR1 as SEHNR and CDR2 as FQNEAQ (reference sequence). CDR3 region: CASSMTSGKGTQYF. CDR3 DNA: TGTGCCAGCAGCATGACTAGCGGGAAGGGGACGCAGTATTTT.

The chain employs TRBV6-1 and TRBJ1-5, with D perhaps TRBD1 (5 bases). CDR1 and CDR2 from the germline V gene are MNHNS and SASEGT. V lost 3 bases and J lost 7, with 13 bases in between. The CDR3 sequence is 14 residues long. The CDR3 loop reads CASSDDQGNQPQHF. CDR3 in DNA: TGTGCCAGCAGTGACGACCAGGGAAACCAGCCCCAGCATTTT.

The rearrangement joins TRBV5-1 to TRBJ1-2; D is possibly TRBD1 (5 bases). The CDR3 is made up of 16 amino acids. Trimming left V 4 bases short and J 2 bases short, with 18 bases between. Germline loops: CDR1 SGHRS, CDR2 YFSETQ. The CDR3 bases are TGCGCCAGCAGCCCCCGCGGGGGTGCGGGCAACTATGGCTACACCTTC. It yields the protein CASSPRGGAGNYGYTF.

The chain combines TRBV20-1 with TRBJ1-5; unclear D gene. V shed 6 bases and J shed 4 bases, with 13 bases lying between them. The CDR3 has 13 residues. Germline V lookup: CDR1 DFQATT, CDR2 SNEGSKA (reference sequence). CDR3 nucleotides: TGCAGTGCCCGGAGAGGGCCTAATCAGCCCCAGCATTTT. This gives the protein CSARRGPNQPQHF.

This clonotype has only one observation. The CDR3 spells CSARPTSGRGMYF. CDR3 in DNA: TGCAGTGCCCGTCCGACTAGCGGGAGAGGAATGTACTTC. The chain combines TRBV20-1 with TRBJ2-5, with 12 bases that match TRBD2. This CDR3 spans 13 amino acids. In germline, CDR1 is DFQATT, CDR2 SNEGSKA (reference sequence). The ends lost 6 bases at V and 13 bases at J; junction bases unmatched: 12.

Comments on this clonotype: One end of the junction varies from germline; a read error may be responsible. The chain is built from TRBV5-6 and TRBJ2-5; 10 nucleotides match TRBD2. Germline CDR1 is SGHDT and CDR2 is YYEEEE. CDR3 length: 14 residues. In nucleotides, the CDR3 is TGTACCAGCAGCTCGCCTAGCGGGAGTTGGGAGCAGTACTTC. This sequence encodes CTSSSPSGSWEQYF.

The V call is TRBV7-2, the J call TRBJ2-7, with 7 bases that match TRBD1. Germline trimming cut 5 bases from V and 4 bases from J; bases unmatched to any gene: 11. The CDR3 loop spans 15 amino acids. Germline V CDR1 and CDR2: SGHTA, FQGNSA. CDR3 amino acids: CASSADRDPFYEQYF. The CDR3 DNA reads as TGTGCCAGCAGCGCAGACAGGGACCCGTTTTACGAGCAGTACTTC.

Worth noting for this clonotype: The junction differs from germline at one of its ends, possibly a read error. The chain employs TRBV29-1 and TRBJ1-1, with unresolved D. This CDR3 comprises 11 residues. Germline values: CDR1 SQVTM, CDR2 ANQGSEA. The CDR3 DNA reads as TGCAGCGCCCATAAGAACACTGGAGCTTTCTTT. It encodes CSAHKNTGAFF.

The genes are TRBV7-2 and TRBJ2-4, with TRBD1 matching 7 bases. V shed 5 bases and J 4 bases; nucleotides not matched to a gene: 5. The CDR3 runs to 14 residues. Per the germline V gene, CDR1 is SGHTA and CDR2 is FQGNSA. The CDR3 is CASSPPGQKNIQYF. CDR3 bases: TGTGCCAGCAGCCCACCGGGACAGAAAAACATTCAGTACTTC.

This clonotype showed up many times. The chain recombines TRBV29-1 with TRBJ2-5, with D perhaps TRBD1 (6 bases). The CDR3 sequence is 12 residues long. Looked up from germline, CDR1 is SQVTM and CDR2 is ANQGSEA. With 6 bases removed from V and 2 bases from J, the gap between germline ends came to 10 bases. This CDR3 reads CSVRTEQETQYF. CDR3 nucleotides: TGCAGCGTCCGGACAGAACAAGAGACCCAGTACTTC.

This clonotype was recorded a few times. This chain connects TRBV5-1 to TRBJ2-1, with 8 bases matching TRBD2. The germline V gene has CDR1 SGHRS and CDR2 YFSETQ. This CDR3 is 14 amino acids long. After removal of 5 bases from V and 6 bases from J, the junction contained 7 bases not matched to a gene. CDR3 region: CASSVTSEGNEQFF. The CDR3, as DNA: TGCGCCAGCAGTGTGACTAGCGAGGGCAATGAGCAGTTCTTC.